This entry lists 15 T cell receptor beta chains sequenced from one sample in a study of blood T cells in healthy people across ages. Then a second PCR, running about 7 to 11 cycles, was carried out with a sample-barcoded 5' primer and a J-beta primer mix. TCRdb re-derived calls from the 5' RACE reads in MiXCR, one entry per CDR3 protein. The sample yields about 800,000 distinct CDR3 sequences, 58% seen once. Material for sequencing was blood. These receptor sequences come from a man aged 30-40 years in good health.

This clonotype has a handful of counts. The chain is built from TRBV2 and TRBJ2-1; 13 bases agree with TRBD2. Germline V lookup: CDR1 SNHLY, CDR2 FYNNEI. Trimming took 7 bases from V and 7 from J; bases not matched to a gene: 7. The CDR3 is 15 amino acids. The CDR3 sequence: CASTRLAGGGNEQFF. CDR3 in DNA: TGTGCCAGCACAAGACTAGCGGGGGGTGGGAATGAGCAGTTCTTC.

This clonotype was seen a handful of times. This chain links TRBV15 with TRBJ2-1; tentatively, D is TRBD1 (5 bases). CDR1 is LNHNV and CDR2 is YYDKDF in the germline V gene (reference sequence). Trimming stripped 11 bases from V and 7 bases from J, with 18 bases between. The CDR3 is made up of 13 amino acids. As DNA, the CDR3 is TGTGCCTCCCTACAGGTGGTTCTAAATGAGCAGTTCTTC. Amino acid sequence: CASLQVVLNEQFF.

The chain has TRBV27 and TRBJ2-3; the D gene is possibly TRBD2 (5 bases). The CDR3 contains 15 residues. Germline CDR1 MNHEY, CDR2 SMNVEV (reference sequence). The germline V and J ends were trimmed by 7 bases and 5 bases, with 19 bases remaining between them. CDR3 sequence: CASTSRSRGRDTQYF. The CDR3 DNA reads TGTGCCAGCACCTCCCGGAGTCGGGGAAGAGATACGCAGTATTTT.

The V and J genes are TRBV6-5 and TRBJ1-6; 9 nucleotides align to TRBD1. Germline V gene lookup returns CDR1 MNHEY and CDR2 SVGAGI. There are 15 residues in the CDR3. V lost 0 bases to trimming and J lost 8 bases; unmatched junction nucleotides: 2. The CDR3 nucleotides read TGTGCCAGCAGTTACTCAGGGGACAGGGATTCACCCCTCCACTTT. Amino acids: CASSYSGDRDSPLHF.

Only a few counts were recorded for this clonotype. This chain links TRBV12-3 or TRBV12-4 with TRBJ2-5; 9 nucleotides agree with TRBD2. J lost 5 bases, V lost 6 bases, and 13 bases had no gene match. The CDR3 consists of 16 residues. CDR3: CASSSILAGGEETQYF. The CDR3 nucleotides read TGTGCCAGCAGCTCCATACTGGCGGGAGGGGAGGAGACCCAGTACTTC.

On this clonotype itself: A much larger clone differs by one base, so this may be a read error. The chain uses TRBV24-1 and TRBJ2-1, with 7 bases lining up with TRBD2. CDR1 is KGHDR and CDR2 is SFDVKD in the germline V gene. The CDR3 spans 14 residues. V was pared by 6 bases and J by 9 bases, with 10 bases of the junction left unmatched. The CDR3 sequence: CATSNQGLVGEQFF. Written as DNA, the CDR3 is TGTGCCACCAGTAACCAAGGACTAGTAGGTGAGCAGTTCTTC.

This chain uses TRBV10-3 with TRBJ2-7, with 9 bases aligning to TRBD1. The CDR3 has 16 residues. Germline V CDR1 and CDR2: ENHRY, SYGVKD. V lost 2 bases to trimming and J lost 4 bases; unmatched junction nucleotides: 9. The DNA for the CDR3 is TGTGCCATCAGTGAGGATGACAGGGGGAGAGTGTACGAGCAGTACTTC. It specifies CAISEDDRGRVYEQYF.

The chain employs TRBV2 and TRBJ1-4; a weak D match, TRBD1 (5 bases). This CDR3 spans 11 amino acids. Trimming took off 7 bases at V and 8 bases at J, with 8 bases between the two ends. Germline CDR1 and CDR2: SNHLY and FYNNEI. CDR3 nucleotide sequence: TGTGCCAGCATTCGGACAGAAAAACTGTTTTTT. Translated, it gives CASIRTEKLFF.

J is TRBJ2-3 and V is TRBV20-1, with 7 bases aligning to TRBD2. Unmatched junction bases numbered 7, after V lost 5 bases and J lost 2 bases. Germline CDR1 is DFQATT and CDR2 is SNEGSKA (reference sequence). This CDR3 has 14 amino acids. The CDR3 reads CSAHRSGHTDTQYF. The CDR3 DNA is TGCAGTGCTCACCGTAGCGGGCACACAGATACGCAGTATTTT.

This clonotype has only a few counts. The J gene is TRBJ1-6, the V gene TRBV10-3, with D perhaps matching TRBD1 (5 bases). Germline V gene data show CDR1 as ENHRY and CDR2 as SYGVKD. This CDR3 region has 18 residues. Trimming removed 4 bases at V and 10 bases at J, with 26 bases between. The CDR3 region is CAISARGQISGRISPLHF. The DNA for the CDR3 is TGTGCCATCAGTGCTCGGGGCCAGATAAGTGGACGGATATCACCCCTCCACTTT.

V usage is TRBV7-2 and J usage is TRBJ1-1, with D possibly TRBD1 on 5 matching bases. The CDR3 covers 14 residues. Germline V lookup: CDR1 SGHTA, CDR2 FQGNSA. The V and J ends lost 2 bases and 3 bases respectively, with 10 bases between them. Written as DNA, the CDR3 is TGTGCCAGCAGCTTATCAATCAGGGACACTGAAGCTTTCTTT. It translates to CASSLSIRDTEAFF.

This clonotype was picked up many times. This chain links TRBV9 with TRBJ2-1; D is unresolved. CDR1 is SGDLS and CDR2 is YYNGEE in the germline V gene. Trimming pared 0 bases from V and 1 base from J, leaving 2 bases between. The length of the CDR3 is 13 residues. This CDR3 reads CASSVESYNEQFF. For the CDR3, the DNA is TGTGCCAGCAGCGTAGAATCCTACAATGAGCAGTTCTTC.

V is TRBV24-1 and J is TRBJ2-7, with TRBD2 identical over 10 bases. There are 18 residues in the CDR3. The V gene end was trimmed by 5 bases and the J gene end by 7 bases; junction bases not matched to a gene: 19. Germline V CDR1 and CDR2: KGHDR, SFDVKD. DNA of the CDR3: TGTGCCACCAGTGCCCTGGGACCTACTAGCGGGGCGTACAATGAGCAGTACTTC. Translation: CATSALGPTSGAYNEQYF.

The rearrangement links TRBV5-1 to TRBJ2-3; no clear D gene. This CDR3 is 15 amino acids long. Trimming stripped 0 bases from V and 5 bases from J, with 13 bases between. The germline gives CDR1 SGHRS, CDR2 YFSETQ. The CDR3 spells CASSLESVGRDTQYF. CDR3 DNA sequence: TGCGCCAGCAGCTTGGAGTCGGTGGGTCGAGATACGCAGTATTTT. The full variable domain, its missing parts supplied by reference TRBV5-1 and TRBJ2-3, is KAGVTQTPRYLIKTRGQQVTLSCSPISGHRSVSWYQQTPGQGLQFLFEYFSETQRNKGNFPGRFSGRQFSNSRSEMNVSTLELGDSALYLCASSLESVGRDTQYFGPGTRLTVL.

The chain links TRBV6-2 or TRBV6-3 to TRBJ1-1; the match to TRBD1 covers 9 bases. Germline CDR1 is MNHEY and CDR2 is SVGEGT. V lost 4 bases and J lost 2; bases outside the gene matches: 2. The length of the CDR3 is 14 residues. This chain's CDR3 is CASSWTGVNTEAFF. The CDR3 DNA reads as TGTGCCAGCAGTTGGACAGGGGTAAACACTGAAGCTTTCTTT.